Listed below are T cell receptor beta chains from one sample, sequenced in a study of cytotoxic CD8 clonotypes in ibrutinib-treated CLL. The protocol was immunoSEQ multiplex PCR, while the TCRdb copy is restricted to in-frame clones and leaves out a portion. The table has around 20,000 clones, approximately 77% seen once. The sequenced sample was PBMCs, obtained before ibrutinib treatment. These receptors originate from a human donor with chronic lymphocytic leukemia. CDR3s include the opening cysteine and the closing phenylalanine or tryptophan. The order of the fields is J gene, clone size, V gene, D gene, CDR3 length, CDR3 protein, CDR3 DNA. A D gene is named only where the DNA matches it firmly. Only some rows state a clone size, as once, few, many or a class for expanded clones.

J gene: TRBJ2-7; clone size: few; V gene: TRBV7-8; D gene: .; CDR3 length: 12; CDR3 protein: CASAGMRNEQYF; CDR3 DNA: TGTGCCAGCGCGGGGATGCGGAACGAGCAGTACTTC
J gene: TRBJ2-1; clone size: .; V gene: TRBV19; D gene: TRBD1; CDR3 length: 14; CDR3 protein: CASSFGQGSNEQFF; CDR3 DNA: TGTGCCAGTAGTTTCGGACAGGGATCCAATGAGCAGTTCTTC
J gene: TRBJ2-7; clone size: .; V gene: TRBV28; D gene: .; CDR3 length: 13; CDR3 protein: CASSLPAPKRQYF; CDR3 DNA: TGTGCCAGCAGTCTCCCGGCCCCTAAGAGGCAGTACTTC
J gene: TRBJ2-1; clone size: .; V gene: TRBV7-7; D gene: .; CDR3 length: 12; CDR3 protein: CASSPDHHRQFF; CDR3 DNA: TGTGCTAGCAGCCCCGACCACCACCGGCAGTTCTTC
J gene: TRBJ2-5; clone size: .; V gene: TRBV27; D gene: TRBD2; CDR3 length: 15; CDR3 protein: CASSSPTSGRETQYF; CDR3 DNA: TGTGCCAGCAGTTCACCGACTAGCGGGAGGGAGACCCAGTACTTC
J gene: TRBJ2-7; clone size: .; V gene: TRBV5-8; D gene: .; CDR3 length: 17; CDR3 protein: CASPWGVGGQRDYEQYF; CDR3 DNA: TGTGCCAGCCCCTGGGGGGTCGGGGGGCAGCGTGACTACGAGCAGTACTTC
J gene: TRBJ1-2; clone size: few; V gene: TRBV5-1; D gene: .; CDR3 length: 14; CDR3 protein: CASSLEQGNYGYTF; CDR3 DNA: TGCGCCAGCAGCTTGGAACAGGGAAACTATGGCTACACCTTC
J gene: TRBJ2-4; clone size: once; V gene: TRBV6-4; D gene: .; CDR3 length: 16; CDR3 protein: CASSDTSSGSKNIQYF; CDR3 DNA: TGTGCCAGCAGCGATACTAGTTCGGGGTCCAAAAACATTCAGTACTTC
J gene: TRBJ1-2; clone size: .; V gene: TRBV7-9; D gene: .; CDR3 length: 12; CDR3 protein: CASSLTGYGYTF; CDR3 DNA: TGTGCCAGCAGCTTAACAGGGTATGGCTACACCTTC
J gene: TRBJ2-2; clone size: .; V gene: TRBV6-1; D gene: TRBD1; CDR3 length: 18; CDR3 protein: CASSEAYRGRGEVGELFF; CDR3 DNA: TGTGCCAGCAGTGAAGCCTACAGGGGGCGGGGTGAGGTCGGGGAGCTGTTTTTT
J gene: TRBJ1-2; clone size: .; V gene: TRBV18; D gene: .; CDR3 length: 15; CDR3 protein: CASSPWDRANYGYTF; CDR3 DNA: TGTGCCAGCTCACCATGGGACCGAGCTAACTATGGCTACACCTTC
J gene: TRBJ2-4; clone size: few; V gene: TRBV7-9; D gene: .; CDR3 length: 12; CDR3 protein: CASSSGKNIQYF; CDR3 DNA: TGTGCCAGCAGCTCTGGCAAAAACATTCAGTACTTC
J gene: TRBJ1-1; clone size: once; V gene: TRBV29-1; D gene: TRBD1; CDR3 length: 13; CDR3 protein: CSVDRGSRTEAFF; CDR3 DNA: TGCAGCGTCGACAGGGGAAGTCGCACTGAAGCTTTCTTT
J gene: TRBJ1-5; clone size: .; V gene: TRBV15; D gene: .; CDR3 length: 15; CDR3 protein: CATRPGGMRNQPQHF; CDR3 DNA: TGTGCCACCAGACCTGGGGGGATGCGCAATCAGCCCCAGCATTTT
J gene: TRBJ1-4; clone size: few; V gene: TRBV7-3; D gene: .; CDR3 length: 15; CDR3 protein: CASSLARGTNEKLFF; CDR3 DNA: TGTGCCAGCAGCTTAGCCCGGGGGACTAATGAAAAACTGTTTTTT
J gene: TRBJ2-5; clone size: .; V gene: TRBV11-3; D gene: TRBD2; CDR3 length: 17; CDR3 protein: CASSLGSSGTVKETQYF; CDR3 DNA: TGTGCCAGCAGCTTAGGGAGTAGCGGGACTGTGAAAGAGACCCAGTACTTC
J gene: TRBJ1-1; clone size: medium-sized; V gene: TRBV6-5; D gene: .; CDR3 length: 12; CDR3 protein: CASGPMNTEAFF; CDR3 DNA: TGTGCCAGTGGACCGATGAACACTGAAGCTTTCTTT
J gene: TRBJ2-5; clone size: once; V gene: TRBV11-1; D gene: .; CDR3 length: 13; CDR3 protein: CASSRLDRETQYF; CDR3 DNA: TGTGCCAGCAGCAGACTAGACCGGGAGACCCAGTACTTC
J gene: TRBJ1-4; clone size: .; V gene: TRBV5-8; D gene: .; CDR3 length: 13; CDR3 protein: CASSRQLNEKLFF; CDR3 DNA: TGTGCCAGCTCGCGACAGCTTAATGAAAAACTGTTTTTT
J gene: TRBJ2-3; clone size: .; V gene: TRBV10-2; D gene: .; CDR3 length: 11; CDR3 protein: CATNQADTQYF; CDR3 DNA: TGCGCCACCAACCAGGCAGATACGCAGTATTTT
J gene: TRBJ2-7; clone size: .; V gene: TRBV6-5; D gene: .; CDR3 length: 12; CDR3 protein: CASSPDRYEQYF; CDR3 DNA: TGTGCCAGCAGCCCCGACAGGTACGAGCAGTACTTC
J gene: TRBJ2-5; clone size: few; V gene: TRBV7-6; D gene: .; CDR3 length: 13; CDR3 protein: CASSFGSQETQYF; CDR3 DNA: TGTGCCAGCAGCTTCGGCAGCCAAGAGACCCAGTACTTC